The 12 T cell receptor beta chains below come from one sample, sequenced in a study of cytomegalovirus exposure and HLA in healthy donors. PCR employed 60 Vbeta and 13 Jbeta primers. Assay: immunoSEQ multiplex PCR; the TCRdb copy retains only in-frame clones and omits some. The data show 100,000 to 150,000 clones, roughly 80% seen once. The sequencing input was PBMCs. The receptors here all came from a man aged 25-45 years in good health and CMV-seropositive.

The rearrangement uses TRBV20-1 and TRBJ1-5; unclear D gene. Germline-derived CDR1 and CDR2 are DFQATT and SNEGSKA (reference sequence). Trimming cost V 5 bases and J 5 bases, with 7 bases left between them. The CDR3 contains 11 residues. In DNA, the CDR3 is TGCAGTGCTGCCGAGCATCAGCCCCAGCATTTT. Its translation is CSAAEHQPQHF.

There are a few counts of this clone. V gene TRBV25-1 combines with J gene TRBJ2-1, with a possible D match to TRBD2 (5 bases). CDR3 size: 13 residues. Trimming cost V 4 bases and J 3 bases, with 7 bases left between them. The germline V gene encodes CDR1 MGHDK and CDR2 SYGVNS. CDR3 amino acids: CASSGTFYNEQFF. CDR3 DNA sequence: TGTGCCAGCAGTGGGACTTTCTACAATGAGCAGTTCTTC. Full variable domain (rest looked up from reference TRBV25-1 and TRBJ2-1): EADIYQTPRYLVIGTGKKITLECSQTMGHDKMYWYQQDPGMELHLIHYSYGVNSTEKGDLSSESTVSRIRTEHFPLTLESARPSHTSQYLCASSGTFYNEQFFGPGTRLTVL.

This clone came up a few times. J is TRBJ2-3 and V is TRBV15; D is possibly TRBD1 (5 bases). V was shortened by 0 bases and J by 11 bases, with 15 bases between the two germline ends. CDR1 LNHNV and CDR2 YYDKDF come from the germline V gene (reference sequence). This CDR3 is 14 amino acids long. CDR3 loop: CATSRDQYLQEQYF. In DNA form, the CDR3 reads TGTGCCACCAGCAGAGATCAGTATCTACAGGAGCAGTATTTT.

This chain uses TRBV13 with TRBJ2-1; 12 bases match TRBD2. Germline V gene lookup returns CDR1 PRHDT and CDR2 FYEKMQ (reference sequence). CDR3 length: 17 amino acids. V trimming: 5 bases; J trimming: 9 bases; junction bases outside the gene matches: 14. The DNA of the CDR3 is TGTGCCAGCAGCATACAGACTAGCGGGAGCCCAGCAGGTGAGCAGTTCTTC. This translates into CASSIQTSGSPAGEQFF. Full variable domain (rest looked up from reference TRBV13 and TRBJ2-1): AAGVIQSPRHLIKEKRETATLKCYPIPRHDTVYWYQQGPGQDPQFLISFYEKMQSDKGSIPDRFSAQQFSDYHSELNMSSLELGDSALYFCASSIQTSGSPAGEQFFGPGTRLTVL.

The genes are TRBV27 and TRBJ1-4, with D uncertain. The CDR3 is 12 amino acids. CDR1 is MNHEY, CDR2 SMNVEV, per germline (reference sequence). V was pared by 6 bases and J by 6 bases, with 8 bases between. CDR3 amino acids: CASSPPDEKLFF. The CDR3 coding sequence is TGTGCCAGCAGCCCCCCTGATGAAAAACTGTTTTTT.

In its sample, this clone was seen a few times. The DNA for the CDR3 is TGTGCCAGCAGTTTACGACAGCTGAGGCAGCCCCAGCATTTT. Its protein product is CASSLRQLRQPQHF. This chain uses TRBV28 with TRBJ1-5; the D gene is possibly TRBD1 (5 bases). Trimming shortened V by 2 bases and J by 7 bases, and 12 bases separated the two germline ends. Looked up from germline, CDR1 is MDHEN and CDR2 is SYDVKM. The CDR3 spans 14 residues.

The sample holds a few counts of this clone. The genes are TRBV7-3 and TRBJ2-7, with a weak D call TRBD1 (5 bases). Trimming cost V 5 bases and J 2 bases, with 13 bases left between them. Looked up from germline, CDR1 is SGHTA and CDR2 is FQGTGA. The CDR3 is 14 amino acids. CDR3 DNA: TGTGCCAGCAGCGTAGGGGCGCCTCCCTACGAGCAGTACTTC. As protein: CASSVGAPPYEQYF.

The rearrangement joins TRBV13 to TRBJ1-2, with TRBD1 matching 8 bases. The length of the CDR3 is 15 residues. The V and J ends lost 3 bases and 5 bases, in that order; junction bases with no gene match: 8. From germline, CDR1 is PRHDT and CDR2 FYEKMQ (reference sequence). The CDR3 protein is CASSFAGQASYGYTF. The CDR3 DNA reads TGTGCCAGCAGCTTCGCGGGACAGGCAAGTTATGGCTACACCTTC. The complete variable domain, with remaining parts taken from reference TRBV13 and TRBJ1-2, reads AAGVIQSPRHLIKEKRETATLKCYPIPRHDTVYWYQQGPGQDPQFLISFYEKMQSDKGSIPDRFSAQQFSDYHSELNMSSLELGDSALYFCASSFAGQASYGYTFGSGTRLTVV.

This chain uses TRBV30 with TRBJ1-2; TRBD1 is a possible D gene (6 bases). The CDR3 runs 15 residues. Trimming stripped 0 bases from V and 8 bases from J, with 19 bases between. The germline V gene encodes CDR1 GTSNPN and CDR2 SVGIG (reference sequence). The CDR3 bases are TGTGCCTGGAGTGTACTAGTGGGGGCGGTCGAAGGCTACACCTTC. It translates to CAWSVLVGAVEGYTF.

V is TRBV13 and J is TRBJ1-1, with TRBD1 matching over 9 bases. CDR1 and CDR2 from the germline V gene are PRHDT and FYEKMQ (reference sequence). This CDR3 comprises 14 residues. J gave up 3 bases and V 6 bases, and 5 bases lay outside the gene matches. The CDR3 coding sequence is TGTGCCAGCAGTTCGGGACAGGGCTACACTGAAGCTTTCTTT. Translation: CASSSGQGYTEAFF.

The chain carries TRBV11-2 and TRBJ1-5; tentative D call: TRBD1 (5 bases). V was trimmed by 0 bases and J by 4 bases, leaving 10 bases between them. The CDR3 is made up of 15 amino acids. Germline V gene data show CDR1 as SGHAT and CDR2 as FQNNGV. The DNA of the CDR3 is TGTGCCAGCAGCTTAGACGCCAGGGTTAATCAGCCCCAGCATTTT. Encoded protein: CASSLDARVNQPQHF. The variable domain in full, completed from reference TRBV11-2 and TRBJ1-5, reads EAGVAQSPRYKIIEKRQSVAFWCNPISGHATLYWYQQILGQGPKLLIQFQNNGVVDDSQLPKDRFSAERLKGVDSTLKIQPAKLEDSAVYLCASSLDARVNQPQHFGDGTRLSIL.

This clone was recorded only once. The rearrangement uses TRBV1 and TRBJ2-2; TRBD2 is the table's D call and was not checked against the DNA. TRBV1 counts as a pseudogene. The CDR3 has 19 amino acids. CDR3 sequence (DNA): TGCACCAGCAGCCGTCGAATTCCTCTACTAGCGACTAGGACCGGGGAGCTGTTTTTT. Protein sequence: CTSSRRIPLLATRTGELFF.